This record looks at one TCR beta chain sequence and its context. Within the sample, other DNA sequences also encode this same CDR3. Looked up from germline, CDR1 is SEHNR and CDR2 is FQNEAQ (reference sequence). The CDR3 runs 15 residues. V dropped 3 bases and J dropped 2; count of bases not matched to a gene: 6. The data originate from a study of blood T cell repertoires in COVID-19. Study-wide background: Whether acute or convalescent, the COVID-19 samples came from the United States, Italy and Spain.

Clones were sequenced by immunoSEQ multiplex PCR, and TCRdb holds only the in-frame ones, with some missing. The table records 110,000 or so clones, about four fifths of them present only once. This TCR was recovered from a woman in her sixties or seventies with acute or convalescent COVID-19. The V and J genes are TRBV7-9 and TRBJ2-7; TRBD1 matches 8 bases. The specimen sequenced was peripheral blood. CDR3 sequence: CASSLDRVSPYEQYF. CDR3 DNA: TGTGCCAGCAGCTTGGACAGGGTTTCCCCCTACGAGCAGTACTTC.